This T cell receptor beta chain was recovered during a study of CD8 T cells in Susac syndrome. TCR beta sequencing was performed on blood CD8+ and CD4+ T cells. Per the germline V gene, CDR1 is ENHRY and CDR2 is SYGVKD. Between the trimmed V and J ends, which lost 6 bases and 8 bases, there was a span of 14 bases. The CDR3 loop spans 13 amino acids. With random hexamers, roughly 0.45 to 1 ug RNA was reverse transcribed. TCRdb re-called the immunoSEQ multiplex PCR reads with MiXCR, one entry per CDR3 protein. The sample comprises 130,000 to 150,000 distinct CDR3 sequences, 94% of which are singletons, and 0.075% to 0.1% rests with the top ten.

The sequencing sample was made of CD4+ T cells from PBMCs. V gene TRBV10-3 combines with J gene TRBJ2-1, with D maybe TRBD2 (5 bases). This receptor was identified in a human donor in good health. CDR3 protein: CAIREILEHEQFF. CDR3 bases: TGTGCCATCAGGGAGATACTAGAGCATGAGCAGTTCTTC.